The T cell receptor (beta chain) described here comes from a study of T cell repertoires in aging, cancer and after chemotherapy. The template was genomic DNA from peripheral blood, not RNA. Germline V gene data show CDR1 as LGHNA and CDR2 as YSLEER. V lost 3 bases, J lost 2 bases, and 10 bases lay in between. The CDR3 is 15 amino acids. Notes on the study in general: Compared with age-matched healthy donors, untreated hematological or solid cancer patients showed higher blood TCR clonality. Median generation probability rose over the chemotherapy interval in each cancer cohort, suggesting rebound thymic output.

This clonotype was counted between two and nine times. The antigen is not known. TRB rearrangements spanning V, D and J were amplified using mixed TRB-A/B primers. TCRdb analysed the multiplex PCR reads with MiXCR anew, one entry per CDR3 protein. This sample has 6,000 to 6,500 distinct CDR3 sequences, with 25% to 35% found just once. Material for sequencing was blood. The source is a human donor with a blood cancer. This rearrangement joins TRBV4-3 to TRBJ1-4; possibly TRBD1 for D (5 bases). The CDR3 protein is CASSQGGTTNEKLFF. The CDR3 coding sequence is TGCGCCAGCAGCCAGGGTGGGACGACTAATGAAAAACTGTTTTTT.